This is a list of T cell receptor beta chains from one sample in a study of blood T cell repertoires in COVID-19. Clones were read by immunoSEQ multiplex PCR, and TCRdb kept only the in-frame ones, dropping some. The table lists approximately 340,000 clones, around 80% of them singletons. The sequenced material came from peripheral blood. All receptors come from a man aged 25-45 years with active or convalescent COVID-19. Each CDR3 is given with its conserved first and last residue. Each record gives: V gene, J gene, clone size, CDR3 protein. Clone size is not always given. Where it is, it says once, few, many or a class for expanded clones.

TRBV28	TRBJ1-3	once	CASSIYRGGSGNTIYF
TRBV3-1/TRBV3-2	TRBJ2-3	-	CASSQTGTGGSTDTQYF
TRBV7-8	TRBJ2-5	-	CASSPPLAGGAGEETQYF
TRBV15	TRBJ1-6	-	CATAGDYNSPLHF
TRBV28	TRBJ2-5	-	CASSLMEKTEHQETQYF
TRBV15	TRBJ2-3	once	CATSRDRASPGGTQYF
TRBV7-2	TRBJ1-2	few	CASSLRGATNYGYTF
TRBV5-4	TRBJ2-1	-	CASTLGLAWNEQFF
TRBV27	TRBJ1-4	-	CASRSEPGQGAKKLFF
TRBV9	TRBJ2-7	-	CASSPGGGSYEQYF
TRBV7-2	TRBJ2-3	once	CASSSLAGAGTDTQYF
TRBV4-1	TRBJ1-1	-	CASSLRRGLNTEAFF
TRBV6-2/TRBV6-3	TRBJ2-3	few	CASSYGRATDTQYF
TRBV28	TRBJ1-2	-	CASSLRQDYGYTF
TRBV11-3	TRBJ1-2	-	CASSLTGTNYGYTF
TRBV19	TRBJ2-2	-	CASSIRLAGGTGELFF
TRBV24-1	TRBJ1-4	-	CATSDARERDEKLFF
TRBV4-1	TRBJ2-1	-	CASRGGSVGFYDEQFF
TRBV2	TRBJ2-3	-	CASSPGTSGRGDTQYF
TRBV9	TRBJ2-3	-	CASSVAGGLTDTQYF
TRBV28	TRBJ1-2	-	CASSLVQTNYGYTF
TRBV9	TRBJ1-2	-	CASSGTGTGHGYTF
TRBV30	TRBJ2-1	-	CAWCSGVEQFF
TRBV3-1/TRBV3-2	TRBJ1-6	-	CASSHYLGGDAVSPLHF
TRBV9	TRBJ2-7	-	CASSPPPTGTRSYEQYF
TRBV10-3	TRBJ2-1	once	CAISESTGGSYNEQFF
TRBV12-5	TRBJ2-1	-	CASGLANSGANEQFF
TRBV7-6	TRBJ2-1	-	CASSIRTSGYSYNEQFF
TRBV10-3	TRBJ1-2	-	CAISAQGATGGYTF
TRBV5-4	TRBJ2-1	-	CASSRPGGLPSGEQFF
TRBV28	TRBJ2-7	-	CASTNPDREQYF
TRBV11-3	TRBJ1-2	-	CASSVAANYGYTF
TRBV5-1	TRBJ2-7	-	CASSKGQGRSREQYF
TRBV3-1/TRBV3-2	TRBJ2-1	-	CASSPNPSGGLEQFF
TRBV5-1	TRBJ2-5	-	CASSLQPTETQYF
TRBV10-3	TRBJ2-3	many	CASTSSLLTDTQYF
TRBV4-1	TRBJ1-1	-	CASSRDAQNLNTEAFF
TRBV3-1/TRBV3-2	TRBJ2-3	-	CASVGAGTIDTQYF
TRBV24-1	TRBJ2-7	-	CATSDTQELPPYAQYF
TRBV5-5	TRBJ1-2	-	CASSRTGGEVLGYTF
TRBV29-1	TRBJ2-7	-	CSVLGPETYEQYF
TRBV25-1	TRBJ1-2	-	CASSNQGAGDGYTF
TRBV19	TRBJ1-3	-	CASGTGQSGNTIYF
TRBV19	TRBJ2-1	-	CASSIGRYNEQFF
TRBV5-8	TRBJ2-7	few	CASSFGQNNEQYF
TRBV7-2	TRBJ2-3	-	CASRRTSGTDTQYF
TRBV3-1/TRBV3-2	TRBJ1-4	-	CASSRTATNEKLFF
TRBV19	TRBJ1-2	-	CASRPLGGYGYTF
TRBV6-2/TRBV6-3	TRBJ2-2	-	CASSYPPGGGGTGELFF
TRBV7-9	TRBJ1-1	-	CASSLGTVEAFF
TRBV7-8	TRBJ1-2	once	CASSLRDRAVGYTF
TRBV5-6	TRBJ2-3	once	CASSWGPKGSTDTQYF